These T cell receptor beta chains were read from a single sample in a study of shared clonotypes between healthy human individuals. Clones were sequenced by immunoSEQ multiplex PCR, and TCRdb holds only the in-frame ones, with some missing. The sample lists nearly 1 million clones, over 75% seen once, with roughly 1.5% in the top ten. Sequenced: memory CD4+ T cells sorted from blood. The receptors originated from a man between 18 and 29 years old in good health. Each CDR3 is given with its conserved first and last residue. The D gene is left open where the match is weak. Clone size is not always given. Where it is, it says once, few, many or a class for expanded clones.

>few|TRBD1|17|TRBJ1-5|TRBV11-2
CASSSRGDRGLDQPQHF
TGTGCCAGCAGCTCAAGAGGGGACAGGGGGTTGGATCAGCCCCAGCATTTT
>NA|TRBD1|14|TRBJ2-7|TRBV5-1
CASSPPGQGNEQYF
TGCGCCAGCAGCCCCCCGGGACAGGGGAACGAGCAGTACTTC
>few|NA|14|TRBJ1-3|TRBV19
CASSIGQLGNTIYF
TGTGCCAGTAGTATCGGACAGTTAGGAAACACCATATATTTT
>NA|NA|14|TRBJ1-1|TRBV6-1
CASRRGERVTEAFF
TGTGCCAGCAGAAGGGGGGAAAGGGTGACTGAAGCTTTCTTT
>NA|TRBD1|15|TRBJ2-7|TRBV30
CAWSVGQGITYEQYF
TGTGCCTGGAGTGTAGGACAGGGTATCACCTACGAGCAGTACTTC
>NA|NA|12|TRBJ1-2|TRBV7-6
CASSIDTNGYTF
TGTGCCAGCAGCATAGACACCAATGGCTACACCTTC
>NA|NA|16|TRBJ2-2|TRBV18
CASSPPSGSNTGELFF
TGTGCCAGCTCACCACCGTCGGGATCGAACACCGGGGAGCTGTTTTTT
>NA|NA|13|TRBJ2-2|TRBV10-1
CASSVKTTGELFF
TGCGCCAGCAGTGTAAAGACGACCGGGGAGCTGTTTTTT
>NA|TRBD1|15|TRBJ1-6|TRBV10-3
CAIRPDRESSSPLHF
TGTGCCATCAGGCCGGACAGGGAGTCTAGTTCACCCCTCCACTTT
>NA|TRBD1|13|TRBJ2-1|TRBV30
CAWIQQGKDEQFF
TGTGCCTGGATACAACAGGGGAAGGATGAGCAGTTCTTC
>NA|TRBD1|15|TRBJ1-4|TRBV5-1
CASTPTGGGREKLFF
TGCGCCAGCACCCCGACAGGGGGTGGTAGGGAAAAACTGTTTTTT
>NA|NA|14|TRBJ2-5|TRBV10-1
CASSEGGSQETQYF
TGCGCCAGCAGTGAGGGGGGTAGCCAAGAGACCCAGTACTTC
>NA|TRBD1|13|TRBJ2-7|TRBV2
CASSEQGAGEQYF
TGTGCCAGCAGCGAACAGGGGGCGGGGGAGCAGTACTTC
>NA|NA|17|TRBJ1-6|TRBV27
CASSLGRASSYNSPLHF
TGTGCCAGCAGTTTGGGGCGGGCCAGCTCCTATAATTCACCCCTCCACTTT
>few|NA|14|TRBJ1-2|TRBV30
CAWSVDRSNYGYTF
TGTGCCTGGAGTGTGGACAGATCTAACTATGGCTACACCTTC
>few|NA|14|TRBJ1-6|TRBV2
CASTVDGPNSPLHF
TGTGCCAGCACCGTCGACGGACCTAATTCACCCCTCCACTTT